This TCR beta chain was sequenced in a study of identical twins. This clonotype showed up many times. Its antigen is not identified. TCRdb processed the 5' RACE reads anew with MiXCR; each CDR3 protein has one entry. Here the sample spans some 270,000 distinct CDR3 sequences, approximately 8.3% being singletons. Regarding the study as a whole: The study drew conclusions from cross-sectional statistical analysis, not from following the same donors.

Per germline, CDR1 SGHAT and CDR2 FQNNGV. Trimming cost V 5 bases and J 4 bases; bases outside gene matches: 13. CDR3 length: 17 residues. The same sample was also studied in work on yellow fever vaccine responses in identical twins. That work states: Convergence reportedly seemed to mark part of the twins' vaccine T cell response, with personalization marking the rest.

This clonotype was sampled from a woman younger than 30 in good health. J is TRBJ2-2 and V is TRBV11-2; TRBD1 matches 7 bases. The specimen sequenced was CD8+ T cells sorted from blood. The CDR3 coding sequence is TGTGCCAGCAGCCTCCCCACGACAGGGAGCTCCACCGGGGAGCTGTTTTTT. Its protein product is CASSLPTTGSSTGELFF.